This TCR beta chain was retrieved from a study of cytomegalovirus exposure and HLA in healthy donors. With regard to this clone: Its specificity is not known.

With V trimmed by 8 bases and J by 2 bases, 9 bases remained unmatched. Germline assignment: CDR1 ENHRY and CDR2 SYGVKD. The CDR3 length is 14 residues. Findings and limits, study-wide: DRB1 showed the most TCR associations and HLA-C the fewest in a later analysis, as rates varied by HLA locus.

Primers: 60 Vbeta forward and 13 Jbeta reverse. Measured with immunoSEQ multiplex PCR; TCRdb has only the in-frame clones, and not every one. The data contain under 150,000 clones, about four fifths of them singletons. This receptor was obtained from a man aged 35-49 years in good health and CMV-seropositive. The source material was PBMCs. This rearrangement joins TRBV10-3 to TRBJ2-7; 7 bases fit TRBD1. CDR3 nucleotide sequence: TGTGCCATCGCCGGGACAGCCCCTCCCTACGAGCAGTACTTC. This translates into CAIAGTAPPYEQYF.